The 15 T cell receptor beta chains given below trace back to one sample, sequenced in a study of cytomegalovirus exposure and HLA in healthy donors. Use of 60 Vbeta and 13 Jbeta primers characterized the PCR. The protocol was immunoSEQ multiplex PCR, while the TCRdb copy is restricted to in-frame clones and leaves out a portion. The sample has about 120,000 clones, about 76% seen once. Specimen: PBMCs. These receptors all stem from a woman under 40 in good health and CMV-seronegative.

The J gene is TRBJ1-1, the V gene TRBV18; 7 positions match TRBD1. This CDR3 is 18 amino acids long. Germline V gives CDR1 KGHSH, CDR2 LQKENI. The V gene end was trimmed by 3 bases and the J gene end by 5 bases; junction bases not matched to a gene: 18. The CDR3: CASSPTPGQVFWGTEAFF. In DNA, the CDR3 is TGTGCCAGCTCACCCACCCCAGGACAGGTTTTTTGGGGGACTGAAGCTTTCTTT.

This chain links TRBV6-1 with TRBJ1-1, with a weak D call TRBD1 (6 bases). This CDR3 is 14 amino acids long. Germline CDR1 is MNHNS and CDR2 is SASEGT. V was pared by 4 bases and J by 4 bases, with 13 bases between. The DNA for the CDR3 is TGTGCCAGCAGTGTCAAGGGGGGGGTCACTGAAGCTTTCTTT. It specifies CASSVKGGVTEAFF.

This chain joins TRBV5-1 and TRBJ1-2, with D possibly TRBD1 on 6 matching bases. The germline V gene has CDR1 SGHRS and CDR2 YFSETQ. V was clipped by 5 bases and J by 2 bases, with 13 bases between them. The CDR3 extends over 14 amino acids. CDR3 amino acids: CASSTTGLNYGYTF. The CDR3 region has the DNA TGCGCCAGCAGTACTACAGGGTTGAACTATGGCTACACCTTC.

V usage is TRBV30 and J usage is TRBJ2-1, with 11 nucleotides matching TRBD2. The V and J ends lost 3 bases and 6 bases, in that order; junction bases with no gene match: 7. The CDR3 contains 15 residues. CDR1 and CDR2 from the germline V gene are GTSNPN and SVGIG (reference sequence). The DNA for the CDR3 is TGTGCCTGGAGCTTTAGCGGGAGGGCCTCCAATGAGCAGTTCTTC. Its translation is CAWSFSGRASNEQFF.

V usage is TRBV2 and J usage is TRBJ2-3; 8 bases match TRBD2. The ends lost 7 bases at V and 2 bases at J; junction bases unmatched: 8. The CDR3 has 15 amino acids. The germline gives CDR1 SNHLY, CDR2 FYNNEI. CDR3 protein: CASTSERGTTDTQYF. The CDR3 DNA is TGTGCCAGCACTTCGGAGCGGGGGACCACAGATACGCAGTATTTT.

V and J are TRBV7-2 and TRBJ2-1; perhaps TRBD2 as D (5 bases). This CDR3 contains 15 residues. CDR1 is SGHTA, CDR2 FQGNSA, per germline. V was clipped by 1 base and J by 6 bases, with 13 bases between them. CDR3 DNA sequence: TGTGCCAGCAGCTTAGGGCTAGCCTGGGGCAATGAGCAGTTCTTC. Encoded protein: CASSLGLAWGNEQFF.

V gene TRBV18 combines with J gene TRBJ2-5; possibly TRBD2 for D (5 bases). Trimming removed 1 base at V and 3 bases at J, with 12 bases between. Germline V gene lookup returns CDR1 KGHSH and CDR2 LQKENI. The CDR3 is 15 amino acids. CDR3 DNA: TGTGCCAGCTCACCACGTATTGGGCGGGAAGAGACCCAGTACTTC. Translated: CASSPRIGREETQYF.

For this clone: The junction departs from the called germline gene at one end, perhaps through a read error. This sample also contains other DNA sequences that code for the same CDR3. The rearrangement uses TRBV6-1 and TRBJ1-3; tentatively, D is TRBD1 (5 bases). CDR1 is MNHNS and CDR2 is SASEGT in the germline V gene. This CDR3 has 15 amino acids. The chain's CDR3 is CASSEVSREANTIYF. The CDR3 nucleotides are TGCGCCAGCAGTGAAGTCTCCAGGGAGGCAAACACCATATATTTT.

This chain's CDR3 is CASSVGLGNDEQFF. CDR3 nucleotide sequence: TGTGCCAGCAGTGTGGGACTAGGGAACGATGAGCAGTTCTTC. The V gene is TRBV6-1, the J gene TRBJ2-1; 8 nucleotides match TRBD2. CDR1 and CDR2 (germline): MNHNS, SASEGT. CDR3 length equals 14 residues. The V and J ends lost 4 bases and 8 bases, in that order; junction bases with no gene match: 7.

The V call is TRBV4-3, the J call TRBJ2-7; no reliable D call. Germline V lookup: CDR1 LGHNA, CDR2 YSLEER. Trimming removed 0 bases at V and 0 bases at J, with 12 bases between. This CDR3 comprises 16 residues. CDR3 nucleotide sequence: TGCGCCAGCAGCCAAGATAGCTTAGATCGCTCCTACGAGCAGTACTTC. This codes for CASSQDSLDRSYEQYF.

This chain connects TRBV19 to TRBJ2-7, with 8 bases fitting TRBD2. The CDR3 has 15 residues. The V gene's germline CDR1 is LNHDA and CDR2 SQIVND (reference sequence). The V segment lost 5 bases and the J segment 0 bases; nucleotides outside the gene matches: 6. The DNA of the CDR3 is TGTGCCAGTAGTCCCACTAGCGGAGGCTCCTACGAGCAGTACTTC. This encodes CASSPTSGGSYEQYF.

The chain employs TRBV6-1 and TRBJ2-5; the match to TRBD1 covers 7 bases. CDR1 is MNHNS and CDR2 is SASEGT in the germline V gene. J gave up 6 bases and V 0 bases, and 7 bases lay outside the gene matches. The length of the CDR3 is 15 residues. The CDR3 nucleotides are TGTGCCAGCAGTGAAGCCCTAACAGGGGCGAAGACCCAGTACTTC. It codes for CASSEALTGAKTQYF.

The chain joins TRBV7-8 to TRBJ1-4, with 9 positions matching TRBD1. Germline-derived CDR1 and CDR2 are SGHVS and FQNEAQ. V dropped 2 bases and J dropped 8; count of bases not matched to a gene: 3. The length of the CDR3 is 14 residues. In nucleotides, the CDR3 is TGTGCCAGCAGCTTAAGGGACAGGGTCGAAAAACTGTTTTTT. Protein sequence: CASSLRDRVEKLFF.

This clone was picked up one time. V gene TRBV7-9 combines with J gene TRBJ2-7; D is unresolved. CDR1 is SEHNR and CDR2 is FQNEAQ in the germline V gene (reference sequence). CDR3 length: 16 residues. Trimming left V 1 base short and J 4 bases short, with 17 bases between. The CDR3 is CASSLGSARSYYEQYF. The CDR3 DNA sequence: TGTGCCAGCAGCTTAGGGTCGGCCAGGTCATATTACGAGCAGTACTTC.

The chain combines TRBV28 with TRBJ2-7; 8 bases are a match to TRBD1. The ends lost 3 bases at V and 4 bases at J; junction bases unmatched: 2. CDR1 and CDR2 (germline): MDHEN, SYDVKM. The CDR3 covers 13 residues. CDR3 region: CASSFRGRYEQYF. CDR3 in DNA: TGTGCCAGCAGTTTCAGGGGGCGGTACGAGCAGTACTTC.